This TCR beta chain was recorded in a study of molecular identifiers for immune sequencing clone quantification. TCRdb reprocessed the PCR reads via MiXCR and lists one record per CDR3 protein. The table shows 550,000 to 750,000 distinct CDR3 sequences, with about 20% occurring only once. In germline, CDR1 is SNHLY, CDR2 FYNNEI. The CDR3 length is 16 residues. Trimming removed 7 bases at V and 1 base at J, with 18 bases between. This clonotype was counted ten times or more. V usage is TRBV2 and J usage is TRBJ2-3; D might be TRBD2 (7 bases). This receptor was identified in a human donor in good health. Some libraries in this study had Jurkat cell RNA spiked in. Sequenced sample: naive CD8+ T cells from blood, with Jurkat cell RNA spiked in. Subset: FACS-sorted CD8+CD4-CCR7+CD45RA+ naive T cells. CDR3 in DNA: TGTGCCAGCATTGTGGGGGGGCGGGTTCGCACAGATACGCAGTATTTT. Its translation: CASIVGGRVRTDTQYF.